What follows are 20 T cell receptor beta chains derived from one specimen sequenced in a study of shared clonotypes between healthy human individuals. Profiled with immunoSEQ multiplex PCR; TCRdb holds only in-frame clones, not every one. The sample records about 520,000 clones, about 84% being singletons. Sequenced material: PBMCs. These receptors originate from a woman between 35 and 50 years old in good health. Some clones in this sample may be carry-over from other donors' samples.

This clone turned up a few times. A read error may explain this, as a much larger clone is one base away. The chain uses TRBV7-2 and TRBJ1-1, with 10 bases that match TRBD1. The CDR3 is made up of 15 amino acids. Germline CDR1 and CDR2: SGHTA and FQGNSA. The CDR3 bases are TGTGCCAGCAGCCCAGAGGGACAGGGGAACACTGAAGCTATCTTT. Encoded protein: CASSPEGQGNTEAIF.

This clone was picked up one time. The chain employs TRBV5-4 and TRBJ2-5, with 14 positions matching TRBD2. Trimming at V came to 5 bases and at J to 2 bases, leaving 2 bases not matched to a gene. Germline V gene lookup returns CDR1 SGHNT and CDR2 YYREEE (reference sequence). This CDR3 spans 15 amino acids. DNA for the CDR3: TGTGCCAGCAGTAGACTAGCGGGAGGGCAAGAGACCCAGTACTTC. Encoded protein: CASSRLAGGQETQYF.

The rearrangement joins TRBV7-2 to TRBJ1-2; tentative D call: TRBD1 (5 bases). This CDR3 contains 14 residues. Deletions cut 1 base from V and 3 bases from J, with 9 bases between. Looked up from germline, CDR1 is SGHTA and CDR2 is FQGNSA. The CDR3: CASSLGGEHYGYTF. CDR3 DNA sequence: TGTGCCAGCAGCTTAGGGGGGGAACACTATGGCTACACCTTC.

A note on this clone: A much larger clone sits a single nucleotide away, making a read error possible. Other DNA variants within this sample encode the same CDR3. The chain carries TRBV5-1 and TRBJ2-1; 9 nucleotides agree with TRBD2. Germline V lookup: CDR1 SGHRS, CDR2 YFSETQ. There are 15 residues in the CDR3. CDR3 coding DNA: TGTGCCAGCAGCTTGTTACCTAGCGGGGACAATGAGCAGTTCTTC. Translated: CASSLLPSGDNEQFF.

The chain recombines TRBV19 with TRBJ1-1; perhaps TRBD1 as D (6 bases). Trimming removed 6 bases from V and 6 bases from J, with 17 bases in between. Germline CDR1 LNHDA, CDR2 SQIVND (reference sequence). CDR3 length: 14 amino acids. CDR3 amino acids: CASSQANRVPEAFF. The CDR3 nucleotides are TGTGCCAGTAGCCAGGCGAACAGGGTACCTGAAGCTTTCTTT. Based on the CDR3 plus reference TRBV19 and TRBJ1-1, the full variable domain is DGGITQSPKYLFRKEGQNVTLSCEQNLNHDAMYWYRQDPGQGLRLIYYSQIVNDFQKGDIAEGYSVSREKKESFPLTVTSAQKNPTAFYLCASSQANRVPEAFFGQGTRLTVV.

The CDR3 sequence is CASSLELQETQYF. CDR3 DNA sequence: TGTGCCAGCAGCCTAGAGTTACAAGAGACCCAGTACTTC. The chain employs TRBV7-7 and TRBJ2-5; no reliable D call. Germline CDR1 reads SSHAT; CDR2 reads FNYEAQ (reference sequence). The CDR3 is 13 residues long. Trimming left V 5 bases short and J 2 bases short, with 9 bases between.

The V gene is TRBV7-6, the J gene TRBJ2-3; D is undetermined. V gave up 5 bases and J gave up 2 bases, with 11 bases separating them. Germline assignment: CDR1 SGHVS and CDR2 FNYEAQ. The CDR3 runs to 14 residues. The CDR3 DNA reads TGTGCCAGCAGCCTAAGTCCATCCACAGATACGCAGTATTTT. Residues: CASSLSPSTDTQYF.

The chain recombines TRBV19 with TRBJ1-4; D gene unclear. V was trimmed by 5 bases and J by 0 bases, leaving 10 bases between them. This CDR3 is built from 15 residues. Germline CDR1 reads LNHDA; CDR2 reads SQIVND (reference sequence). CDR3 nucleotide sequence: TGTGCCAGTAGTCCCCGGGCAGCAACTAATGAAAAACTGTTTTTT. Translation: CASSPRAATNEKLFF.

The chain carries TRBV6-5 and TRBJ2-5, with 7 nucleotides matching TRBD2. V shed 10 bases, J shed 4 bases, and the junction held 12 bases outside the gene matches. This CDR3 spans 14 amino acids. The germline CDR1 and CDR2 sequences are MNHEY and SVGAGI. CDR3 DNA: TGTGCCACCTCCTCTAGCGGACGGGGAGAGACCCAGTACTTC. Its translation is CATSSSGRGETQYF.

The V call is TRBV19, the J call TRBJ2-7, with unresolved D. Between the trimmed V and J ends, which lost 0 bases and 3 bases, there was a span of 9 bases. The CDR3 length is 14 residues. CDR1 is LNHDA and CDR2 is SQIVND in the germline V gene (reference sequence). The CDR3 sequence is CASSIEVGSYEQYF. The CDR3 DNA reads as TGTGCCAGTAGTATAGAAGTTGGCAGCTACGAGCAGTACTTC.

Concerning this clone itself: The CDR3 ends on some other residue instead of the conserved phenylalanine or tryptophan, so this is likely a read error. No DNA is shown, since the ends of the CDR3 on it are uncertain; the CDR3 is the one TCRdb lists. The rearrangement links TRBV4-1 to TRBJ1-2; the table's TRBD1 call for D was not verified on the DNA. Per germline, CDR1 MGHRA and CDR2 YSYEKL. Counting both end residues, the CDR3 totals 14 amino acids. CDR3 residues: CASSQGQDSQPLFN.

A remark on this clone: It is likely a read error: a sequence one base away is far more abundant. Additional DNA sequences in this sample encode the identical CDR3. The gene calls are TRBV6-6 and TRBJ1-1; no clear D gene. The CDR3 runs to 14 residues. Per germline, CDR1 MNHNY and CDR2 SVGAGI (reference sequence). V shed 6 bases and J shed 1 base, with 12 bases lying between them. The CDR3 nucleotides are TGTGCCAGCAGCCCAGATAGGACGAACACTGAAGCTTTCTTT. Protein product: CASSPDRTNTEAFF.

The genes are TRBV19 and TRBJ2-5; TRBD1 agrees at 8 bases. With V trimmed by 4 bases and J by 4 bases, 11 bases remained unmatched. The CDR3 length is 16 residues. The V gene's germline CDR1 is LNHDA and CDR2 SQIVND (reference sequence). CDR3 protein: CASSRPGGEGGETQYF. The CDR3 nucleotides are TGTGCCAGTAGTAGGCCAGGGGGCGAGGGTGGAGAGACCCAGTACTTC.

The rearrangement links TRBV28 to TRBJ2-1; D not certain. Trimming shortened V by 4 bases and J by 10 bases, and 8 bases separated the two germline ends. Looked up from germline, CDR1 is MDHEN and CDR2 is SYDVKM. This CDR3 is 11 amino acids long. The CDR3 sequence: CASSSDEEQFF. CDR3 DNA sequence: TGTGCCAGCAGTTCCGACGAGGAGCAGTTCTTC. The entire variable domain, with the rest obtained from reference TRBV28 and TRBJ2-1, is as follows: DVKVTQSSRYLVKRTGEKVFLECVQDMDHENMFWYRQDPGLGLRLIYFSYDVKMKEKGDIPEGYSVSREKKERFSLILESASTNQTSMYLCASSSDEEQFFGPGTRLTVL.

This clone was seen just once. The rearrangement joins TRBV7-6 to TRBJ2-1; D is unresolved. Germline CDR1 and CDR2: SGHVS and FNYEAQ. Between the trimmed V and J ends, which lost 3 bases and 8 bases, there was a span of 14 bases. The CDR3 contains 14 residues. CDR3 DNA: TGTGCCAGCAGCTTGGGAACACTTTGGGATGAGCAGTTCTTC. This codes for CASSLGTLWDEQFF.

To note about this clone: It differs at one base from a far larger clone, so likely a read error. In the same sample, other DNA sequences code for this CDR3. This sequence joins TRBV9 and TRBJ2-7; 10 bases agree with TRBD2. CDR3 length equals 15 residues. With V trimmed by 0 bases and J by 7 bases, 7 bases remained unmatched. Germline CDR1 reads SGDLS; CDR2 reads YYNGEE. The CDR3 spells CASSVEAGGFEEQYF. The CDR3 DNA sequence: TGTGCCAGCAGCGTAGAAGCGGGAGGGTTCGAGGAGCAGTACTTC.

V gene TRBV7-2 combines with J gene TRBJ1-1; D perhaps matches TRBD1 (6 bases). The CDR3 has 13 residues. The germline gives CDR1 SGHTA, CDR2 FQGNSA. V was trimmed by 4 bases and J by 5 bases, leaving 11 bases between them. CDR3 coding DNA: TGTGCCAGCAGCTCCAGGGGAGGGACTGAAGCTTTCTTT. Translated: CASSSRGGTEAFF.

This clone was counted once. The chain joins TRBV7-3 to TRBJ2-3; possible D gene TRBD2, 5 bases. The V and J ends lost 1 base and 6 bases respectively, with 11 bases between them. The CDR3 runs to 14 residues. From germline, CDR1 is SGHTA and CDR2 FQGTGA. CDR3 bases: TGTGCCAGCAGCTTAAGTCGCCGAGGGGATACGCAGTATTTT. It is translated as CASSLSRRGDTQYF.

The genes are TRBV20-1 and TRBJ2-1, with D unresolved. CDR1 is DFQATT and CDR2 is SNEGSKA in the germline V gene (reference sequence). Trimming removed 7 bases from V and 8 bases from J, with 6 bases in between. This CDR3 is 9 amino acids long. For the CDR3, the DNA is TGCAGTGAGGACGATGAGCAGTTCTTC. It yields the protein CSEDDEQFF.

The CDR3 sequence: CACTGGTSGETQYF. The CDR3 DNA follows: TGTGCCTGCACAGGCGGGACATCAGGTGAGACCCAGTACTTC. The chain joins TRBV30 to TRBJ2-5, with D perhaps assigned TRBD1 or TRBD2 (6 bases each). The germline CDR1 and CDR2 sequences are GTSNPN and SVGIG (reference sequence). V lost 6 bases and J lost 5, with 19 bases in between. The CDR3 is 14 amino acids.